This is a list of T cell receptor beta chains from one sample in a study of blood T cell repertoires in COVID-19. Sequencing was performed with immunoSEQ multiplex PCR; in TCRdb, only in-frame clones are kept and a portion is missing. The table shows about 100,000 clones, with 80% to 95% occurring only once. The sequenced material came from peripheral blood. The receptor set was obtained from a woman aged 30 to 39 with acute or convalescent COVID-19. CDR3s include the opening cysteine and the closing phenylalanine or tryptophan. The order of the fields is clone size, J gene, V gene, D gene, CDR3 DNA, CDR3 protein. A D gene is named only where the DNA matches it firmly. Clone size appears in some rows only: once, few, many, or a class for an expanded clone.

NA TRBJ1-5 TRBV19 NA TGTGCCACCGCGGGTTTTAGCAATCAGCCCCAGCATTTT CATAGFSNQPQHF
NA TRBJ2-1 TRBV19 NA TGTGCCAGTAGTATAGAAGAGGGTAGCTCGGATGAGCAGTTCTTC CASSIEEGSSDEQFF
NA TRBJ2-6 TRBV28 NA TGTGCCAGCAGGCCAGGGGCCTCTGGGGCCAACGTCCTGACTTTC CASRPGASGANVLTF
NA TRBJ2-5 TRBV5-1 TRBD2 TGCGCCAGCAGCTTAGGTCTCGGGCGGGAGAAACAAGAGACCCAGTACTTC CASSLGLGREKQETQYF
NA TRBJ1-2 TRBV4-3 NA TGCGCCAGCAGCCTAAACCCTCTCCCTGCCGGGGACTATGGCTACACCTTC CASSLNPLPAGDYGYTF
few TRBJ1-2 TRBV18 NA TGTGCCAGCTCACCTAGCCCAGGGCCTAACTATGGCTACACCTTC CASSPSPGPNYGYTF
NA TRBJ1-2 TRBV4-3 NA TGCGCCAGCAGCCAAGAACTTCAGGGTCGGTATGGCTACACCTTC CASSQELQGRYGYTF
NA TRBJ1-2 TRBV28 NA TGTGCCAGCAGTTTAGGGGAGGGCTTTGGCTACACCTTC CASSLGEGFGYTF
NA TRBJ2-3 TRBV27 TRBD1 TGTGCCAGCAGTTCAGGACAGGGCCCAGATACGCAGTATTTT CASSSGQGPDTQYF
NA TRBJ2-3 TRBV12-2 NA TGTGCAAGTCGCTTAGAGGGTAGCGGCTTTTACACAGATACGCAGTATTTT CASRLEGSGFYTDTQYF
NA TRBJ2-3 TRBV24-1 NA TGTGCCACCAGTGATTTGTCCGGAGCTACTAGCACAGATACGCAGTATTTT CATSDLSGATSTDTQYF
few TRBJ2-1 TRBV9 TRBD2 TGTGCCAGCAGCGAGTTTTGGGGAGGGATCCATGAGCAGTTCTTC CASSEFWGGIHEQFF
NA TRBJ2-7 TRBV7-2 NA TGTGCCAGCAGCTCACTTGACAGGTCCCGCTACGAGCAGTACTTC CASSSLDRSRYEQYF
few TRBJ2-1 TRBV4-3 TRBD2 TGCGCCAGCAGCCCAGGGGGGACTAGCGTATACAATGAGCAGTTCTTC CASSPGGTSVYNEQFF
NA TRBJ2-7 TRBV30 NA TGTGCCTGGAGTGGCACATTGACGGGGGCCTACGAGCAGTACTTC CAWSGTLTGAYEQYF
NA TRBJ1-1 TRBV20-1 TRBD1 TGCAGTGCTAGCTCGACAGGGCCTTTT CSASSTGPF
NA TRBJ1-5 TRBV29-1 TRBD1 TGCAGCGTCGGAGACAGGGGTGGCAATCAGCCCCAGCATTTT CSVGDRGGNQPQHF
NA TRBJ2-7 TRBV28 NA TGTGCCAGCAGTTACCCCCCCGGAGGGTACGAGCAGTACTTC CASSYPPGGYEQYF
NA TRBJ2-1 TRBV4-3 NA TGCGCCAGCAGCCAAGGTTCGTCGTTCAATGAGCAGTTCTTC CASSQGSSFNEQFF
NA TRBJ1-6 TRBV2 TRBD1 TGTGCCAGCCGCACAAGAGGACAGGGGAGGAATTCACCCCTCCACTTT CASRTRGQGRNSPLHF
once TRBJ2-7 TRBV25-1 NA TGTGCCAGCAGTGAAAGGGGGAGCTCCTACGAGCAGTACTTC CASSERGSSYEQYF
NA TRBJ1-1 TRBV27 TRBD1 TGTGCCAGCAGTTCGGGACAGGGGTGGGGCACTGAAGCTTTCTTT CASSSGQGWGTEAFF
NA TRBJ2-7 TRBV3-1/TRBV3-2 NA TGTGCCAGCAGCCACCCGCAGGGGCGCCGATCAGTCTACGAGCAGTACTTC CASSHPQGRRSVYEQYF
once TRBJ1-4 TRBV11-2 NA TGTGCCAGCAGCTTAAGGGGTAATAATGAAAAACTGTTTTTT CASSLRGNNEKLFF
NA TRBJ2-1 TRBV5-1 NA TGCGCCAGCAGCTTTCCGGGATCGTGGGAGCAGTTCTTC CASSFPGSWEQFF
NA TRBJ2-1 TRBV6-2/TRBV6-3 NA TGTGCCAGCAGTCACGGTCTAAGCTCCTACAATGAGCAGTTCTTC CASSHGLSSYNEQFF
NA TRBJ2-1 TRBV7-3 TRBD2 TGTGCCAGCAGCCCTACAACTAGCGGGAGGGCGAATGAGCAGTTCTTC CASSPTTSGRANEQFF
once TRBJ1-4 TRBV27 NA TGTGCCAGCAGACCAGCAGGGTCGCGTGAAAAACTGTTTTTT CASRPAGSREKLFF
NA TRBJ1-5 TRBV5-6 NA TGTGCCAGCAGCTTGGGTCAGGCCAATCAGCCCCAGCATTTT CASSLGQANQPQHF
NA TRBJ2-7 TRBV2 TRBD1 TGTGCCAGCAGTGAGGTCGCATTGGGACAGGGGGCAGGGCAGTACTTC CASSEVALGQGAGQYF
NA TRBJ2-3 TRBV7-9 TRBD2 TGTGCCAGCAGCTTAATCGCTAGCGGGAGGGCCGAGACAGATACGCAGTATTTT CASSLIASGRAETDTQYF
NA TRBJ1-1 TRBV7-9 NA TGTGCCAGCAGTAAACAGGGTTTCATTACTGAAGCTTTCTTT CASSKQGFITEAFF
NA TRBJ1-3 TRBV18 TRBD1 TGTGCCAGCTCACCGGGGACAGCCGGAAACACCATATATTTT CASSPGTAGNTIYF
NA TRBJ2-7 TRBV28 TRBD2 TGTGCCAGCAGTCCGGGACTAGCTTCCTACGAGCAGTACTTC CASSPGLASYEQYF
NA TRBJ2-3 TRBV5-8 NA TGTGCCAGCAGCCCCTCGGACTACACAGATACGCAGTATTTT CASSPSDYTDTQYF
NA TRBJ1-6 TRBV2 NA TGTGCCAGCAGCAAAGAGGCAAATCCAGGGGATTCACCCCTCCACTTT CASSKEANPGDSPLHF
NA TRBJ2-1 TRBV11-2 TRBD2 TGTGCCAGCAGCTTAGATCGTGGCGGGGGCTACAATGAGCAGTTCTTC CASSLDRGGGYNEQFF
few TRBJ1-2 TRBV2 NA TGTGCCAGCAGTGAAAGTAGGCGGGCCTATGGCTACACCTTC CASSESRRAYGYTF
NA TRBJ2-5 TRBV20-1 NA TGCAGTGCTAGTAGTCCCGGGTATCGCGGAGAGACCCAGTACTTC CSASSPGYRGETQYF
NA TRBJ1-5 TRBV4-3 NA TGCGCCAGCAGCCAAGATGGGGAGGGGTCGACTAGCAATCAGCCCCAGCATTTT CASSQDGEGSTSNQPQHF